This T cell receptor (beta chain) was documented in a study of T cells in Graves' hyperthyroidism and ophthalmopathy. The CDR3 sequence is 13 residues long. Between the trimmed V and J ends, which lost 5 bases and 9 bases, there was a span of 14 bases. CDR1 MNHEY and CDR2 SMNVEV come from the germline V gene (reference sequence). RNA transcripts were the template for amplifying TCR beta CDR3 regions. HTBI primers were used for first-round RT-PCR of the TCR CDR3. TCRdb recomputed calls from the multiplex PCR reads with MiXCR, one row per CDR3 protein. The profile shows 450,000 to 650,000 distinct CDR3 sequences, about 14% of them singletons. This clonotype was seen repeatedly, ten times or more. Based on clinical symptoms, serum thyroxine and TRAb, thyroid ultrasound and orbital computed tomography, diagnoses were reached.

Sequencing was carried out using blood. This clonotype originated in a woman aged 18-30 years with Graves' ophthalmopathy. The chain joins TRBV27 to TRBJ2-1; possible D gene TRBD2, 5 bases. CDR3: CASSLLPGSEQFF. The CDR3 DNA is TGTGCCAGCAGTCTTCTCCCGGGATCTGAGCAGTTCTTC.